The 2 T cell receptor beta chains listed next were all sequenced from one sample in a study of neurological immune-mediated disorders. MiXCR, run by TCRdb on the 5' RACE reads, gives a single entry per CDR3 protein. The sample contains nearly 60,000 distinct CDR3 sequences, 3% to 4% of which appear only once. Sequences were obtained from PBMCs. The receptors originated from a woman aged 55 to 70 with multiple sclerosis.

The chain couples TRBV12-3 or TRBV12-4 to TRBJ1-6, with D perhaps TRBD1 (5 bases). CDR3 size: 14 residues. V was clipped by 5 bases and J by 5 bases, with 10 bases between them. DNA of the CDR3: TGTGCCAGCAGTATAGGGGTTGATAATTCACCCCTCCACTTT. The encoded protein is CASSIGVDNSPLHF.

This clonotype was seen ten or more times. The V and J genes are TRBV5-1 and TRBJ2-2, with D hard to call. Germline lookup yields CDR1 SGHRS and CDR2 YFSETQ. CDR3 length equals 14 residues. Deletions cut 0 bases from V and 0 bases from J, with 3 bases between. This chain's CDR3 is CASSLGSNTGELFF. In nucleotides, the CDR3 is TGCGCCAGCAGCTTGGGGTCGAACACCGGGGAGCTGTTTTTT.